This T cell receptor beta chain was sequenced in a study of T cell responses to AZD1222 COVID-19 vaccine. Study results and limitations: Compared with day 0, the breadth and depth of the Spike-specific TCR repertoire rose significantly after two doses of AZD1222. Researchers report vaccine-associated CD4 TCRs spanning spike, with dominance at 160-218 and 743-854. Donor demographics were predominantly white British with a female majority; clonal diversity may be underestimated. Seropositive AZD1222 recipients at baseline numbered only five to seven.

Using immunoSEQ multiplex PCR, the repertoire was profiled, and TCRdb retains in-frame clones only, with some absent. The sample has about 90,000 clones, about 91% seen once; the top ten hold roughly 5%. The CDR3 runs 18 residues. Germline CDR1 and CDR2: LNHDA and SQIVND (reference sequence). V trimming: 4 bases; J trimming: 0 bases; junction bases outside the gene matches: 12. Regarding this clone: The target antigen is unknown.

V gene TRBV19 combines with J gene TRBJ1-3, with 7 bases identical to TRBD1. This TCR came from an adult who received the AZD1222 COVID-19 vaccine. The material sequenced was peripheral blood, taken 28 days after the second AZD1222 dose. CDR3 protein: CASSTSLRQGSSGNTIYF. The DNA of the CDR3 is TGTGCCAGTAGTACCTCCCTTAGACAGGGCAGCTCTGGAAACACCATATATTTT.